This is a list of T cell receptor beta chains from one sample in a study of T cell responses to AZD1222 COVID-19 vaccine. Clones were read by immunoSEQ multiplex PCR, and TCRdb kept only the in-frame ones, dropping some. The data contain about 220,000 clones, around 93% of them singletons. The sequencing here drew on peripheral blood, taken on day 0 of MenACWY control vaccination. These receptor sequences come from an adult in good health. CDR3s include the opening cysteine and the closing phenylalanine or tryptophan. D genes are given only for firm matches. Only part of the rows carry a size: once, few, many, or a class if the clone is expanded.

v_gene: TRBV7-2
j_gene: TRBJ1-3
d_gene: .
abundance: .
CDR3aa: CASSQEAISGNTIYF
CDR3nt: TGTGCCAGCAGCCAAGAAGCCATCTCTGGAAACACCATATATTTT

v_gene: TRBV5-1
j_gene: TRBJ2-3
d_gene: TRBD1
abundance: .
CDR3aa: CASSEQGVGGTDTQYF
CDR3nt: TGCGCCAGCAGCGAACAGGGGGTAGGGGGAACAGATACGCAGTATTTT

v_gene: TRBV28
j_gene: TRBJ1-5
d_gene: .
abundance: .
CDR3aa: CASRGPGRTNQPQHF
CDR3nt: TGTGCCAGCCGAGGCCCGGGACGGACCAATCAGCCCCAGCATTTT

v_gene: TRBV15
j_gene: TRBJ2-7
d_gene: .
abundance: .
CDR3aa: CATSRDKISGADEQYF
CDR3nt: TGTGCCACCAGCAGAGATAAGATTTCGGGGGCCGACGAGCAGTACTTC

v_gene: TRBV5-4
j_gene: TRBJ2-5
d_gene: TRBD2
abundance: .
CDR3aa: CASSLVRLSGVQETQYF
CDR3nt: TGTGCCAGCAGCTTGGTCCGGTTAAGCGGGGTCCAAGAGACCCAGTACTTC

v_gene: TRBV12-3/TRBV12-4
j_gene: TRBJ1-1
d_gene: .
abundance: .
CDR3aa: CASSFKKNTEAFF
CDR3nt: TGTGCCAGCAGTTTTAAGAAGAACACTGAAGCTTTCTTT

v_gene: TRBV6-5
j_gene: TRBJ1-6
d_gene: .
abundance: .
CDR3aa: CASKEALDSPLHF
CDR3nt: TGTGCCAGCAAGGAGGCCCTGGATTCACCCCTCCACTTT

v_gene: TRBV19
j_gene: TRBJ2-7
d_gene: TRBD1
abundance: .
CDR3aa: CASSRGARQGYEQYF
CDR3nt: TGTGCCAGTAGCCGAGGGGCGCGACAGGGCTACGAGCAGTACTTC

v_gene: TRBV9
j_gene: TRBJ2-7
d_gene: TRBD1
abundance: .
CDR3aa: CASSVAPGQNYEQYF
CDR3nt: TGTGCCAGCAGCGTAGCTCCGGGACAGAACTACGAGCAGTACTTC

v_gene: TRBV3-1/TRBV3-2
j_gene: TRBJ1-6
d_gene: .
abundance: .
CDR3aa: CASSPPGQGSSPLHF
CDR3nt: TGTGCCAGCAGCCCCCCAGGGCAGGGAAGTTCACCCCTCCACTTT

v_gene: TRBV4-2
j_gene: TRBJ1-3
d_gene: .
abundance: .
CDR3aa: CASSQEGGNTIYF
CDR3nt: TGTGCCAGCAGCCAAGAAGGTGGGAACACCATATATTTT

v_gene: TRBV5-1
j_gene: TRBJ2-1
d_gene: TRBD2
abundance: .
CDR3aa: CASSLWEGARTSYNEQFF
CDR3nt: TGCGCCAGCAGCTTGTGGGAGGGTGCCCGAACCTCCTACAATGAGCAGTTCTTC

v_gene: TRBV30
j_gene: TRBJ1-4
d_gene: .
abundance: .
CDR3aa: CAWGSNEKLFF
CDR3nt: TGTGCCTGGGGGTCAAATGAAAAACTGTTTTTT

v_gene: TRBV11-2
j_gene: TRBJ1-1
d_gene: .
abundance: .
CDR3aa: CASSLTRNTEAFF
CDR3nt: TGTGCCAGCAGCTTAACCCGGAACACTGAAGCTTTCTTT

v_gene: TRBV7-2
j_gene: TRBJ1-2
d_gene: TRBD1
abundance: .
CDR3aa: CASSLATGGKIYGYTF
CDR3nt: TGTGCCAGCAGCTTAGCGACAGGGGGCAAAATCTATGGCTACACCTTC

v_gene: TRBV19
j_gene: TRBJ1-1
d_gene: .
abundance: .
CDR3aa: CASSQGAANTEAFF
CDR3nt: TGTGCCAGTAGTCAGGGAGCGGCGAACACTGAAGCTTTCTTT

v_gene: TRBV19
j_gene: TRBJ2-3
d_gene: .
abundance: .
CDR3aa: CASSAGSVGTQYF
CDR3nt: TGTGCCAGTAGTGCAGGGTCGGTGGGTACGCAGTATTTT

v_gene: TRBV21-1
j_gene: TRBJ2-2
d_gene: .
abundance: once
CDR3aa: CASSKEDPASNTGELFF
CDR3nt: TGTGCCAGCAGCAAGGAGGATCCTGCTTCGAACACCGGGGAGCTGTTTTTT

v_gene: TRBV19
j_gene: TRBJ1-5
d_gene: TRBD1
abundance: once
CDR3aa: CASSPPGQGVGQPQHF
CDR3nt: TGTGCCAGTAGTCCACCGGGACAGGGGGTCGGTCAGCCCCAGCATTTT

v_gene: TRBV7-9
j_gene: TRBJ1-4
d_gene: .
abundance: .
CDR3aa: CASSLAGNEKLFF
CDR3nt: TGTGCCAGCAGCTTAGCCGGAAATGAAAAACTGTTTTTT

v_gene: TRBV28
j_gene: TRBJ1-1
d_gene: .
abundance: .
CDR3aa: CASSFPHRAEAFF
CDR3nt: TGTGCCAGCAGTTTCCCCCACAGAGCTGAAGCTTTCTTT

v_gene: TRBV5-1
j_gene: TRBJ1-1
d_gene: .
abundance: .
CDR3aa: CASSPSAGSAEAFF
CDR3nt: TGCGCCAGCAGCCCTAGCGCGGGGAGCGCTGAAGCTTTCTTT

v_gene: TRBV7-2
j_gene: TRBJ2-7
d_gene: .
abundance: .
CDR3aa: CASSLGVAYEQYF
CDR3nt: TGTGCCAGCAGCTTAGGAGTCGCCTACGAGCAGTACTTC

v_gene: TRBV25-1
j_gene: TRBJ1-2
d_gene: .
abundance: .
CDR3aa: CASSERGAGYTF
CDR3nt: TGTGCCAGCAGTGAACGTGGGGCTGGCTACACCTTC

v_gene: TRBV7-2
j_gene: TRBJ2-1
d_gene: TRBD1
abundance: once
CDR3aa: CASSLAVTGLYNEQFF
CDR3nt: TGTGCCAGCAGCTTAGCGGTGACAGGGCTTTACAATGAGCAGTTCTTC

v_gene: TRBV3-1/TRBV3-2
j_gene: TRBJ1-2
d_gene: TRBD1
abundance: .
CDR3aa: CASSSGTANYGYTF
CDR3nt: TGTGCCAGCAGCTCAGGGACAGCTAACTATGGCTACACCTTC